Listed below are T cell receptor beta chains from one sample, sequenced in a study of blood T cell repertoires in COVID-19. Here immunoSEQ multiplex PCR was the method, and the copy in TCRdb shows in-frame clones only, minus some. The data show 100,000 to 150,000 clones, around 87% seen once. Sequencing was performed on peripheral blood. The receptors derive from a woman aged 55-70 years with acute or convalescent COVID-19. Each CDR3 is given with its conserved first and last residue. D genes are given only for firm matches. The size field is filled for only some rows; it gives once, few, many or a size class.

TRBJ1-2	NA	NA	TRBV7-8	TGTGCCAGCAGCTTAGGTCGACAGGACTATGGCTACACCTTC	CASSLGRQDYGYTF
TRBJ2-3	once	NA	TRBV3-1/TRBV3-2	TGTGCCAGCAGCCGAAGTGGGGCCCGCACAGATACGCAGTATTTT	CASSRSGARTDTQYF
TRBJ1-2	NA	NA	TRBV28	TGTGCCAGCAGAGTCACAGGGAATCGGGGCTACACCTTC	CASRVTGNRGYTF
TRBJ1-3	once	NA	TRBV30	TGTGCCTGGAGTGTTCCCCAGGGAAACACCATATATTTT	CAWSVPQGNTIYF
TRBJ1-1	NA	NA	TRBV24-1	TGTGCCACCAGTGCCCATGTGAACACTGAAGCTTTCTTT	CATSAHVNTEAFF
TRBJ2-2	NA	TRBD1	TRBV9	TGTGCCAGCAGCGGGACAGGCGGCGGCACCGGGGAGCTGTTTTTT	CASSGTGGGTGELFF
TRBJ2-2	NA	NA	TRBV3-1/TRBV3-2	TGTGCCAGCAGCCCAGGGGAAGGCGAGGAGCTGTTTTTT	CASSPGEGEELFF
TRBJ2-2	NA	TRBD2	TRBV7-3	TGTGCCAGCAGCTTCCGGGCTAGCGGGTTGGGGGAGCTGTTTTTT	CASSFRASGLGELFF
TRBJ2-3	NA	NA	TRBV5-5	TGTGCCAGTCAGTGGACAGATACGCAGTATTTT	CASQWTDTQYF
TRBJ1-3	NA	NA	TRBV10-1	TGCGCCAGCACCGGCGACAGGTTCTCTGGAAACACCATATATTTT	CASTGDRFSGNTIYF
TRBJ2-1	NA	TRBD2	TRBV2	TGTGCCAGTGGGATTCAAGCGGGAGATGAGCAGTTCTTC	CASGIQAGDEQFF
TRBJ1-2	NA	TRBD1	TRBV2	TGTGCCAGCAGAGATAGGGACAGACGCTATGGCTACACCTTC	CASRDRDRRYGYTF
TRBJ2-3	NA	NA	TRBV5-6	TGTGCCAGCAGCTTACAGGGCACAGATACGCAGTATTTT	CASSLQGTDTQYF
TRBJ2-1	NA	NA	TRBV3-1/TRBV3-2	TGTGCCAGCAGCCATCACCCCTCGTTGCGGTCCTACAATGAGCAGTTCTTC	CASSHHPSLRSYNEQFF
TRBJ2-7	NA	NA	TRBV12-3/TRBV12-4	TGTGCCAGCAGTTTAGTACAGGGCTACGAGCAGTACTTC	CASSLVQGYEQYF
TRBJ1-1	NA	NA	TRBV3-1/TRBV3-2	TGTGCCAGCAGCCTAGGGGTGAACACTGAAGCTTTCTTT	CASSLGVNTEAFF
TRBJ2-2	NA	NA	TRBV5-8	TGTGCCAGCAGCTTGGGCGTAGACACCGGGGAGCTGTTTTTT	CASSLGVDTGELFF
TRBJ1-2	NA	NA	TRBV25-1	TGTGCCAGCAGTGGGGGCAGTTACTATGGCTACACCTTC	CASSGGSYYGYTF
TRBJ2-1	NA	NA	TRBV6-5	TGTGCCAGCAGCCTCCCGACGGCGGGGCAGTTCTTC	CASSLPTAGQFF
TRBJ2-1	NA	TRBD1	TRBV12-3/TRBV12-4	TGTGCCAGCAGTTTGACAGGGGGTCATGAGCAGTTCTTC	CASSLTGGHEQFF
TRBJ2-2	NA	NA	TRBV2	TGTGCCAGCAGTGTCGGAGGGGATACCGGGGAGCTGTTTTTT	CASSVGGDTGELFF
TRBJ2-7	NA	TRBD1	TRBV30	TGTGCCTGGAGTCCCGGGACAGGGAGGTACGAGCAGTACTTC	CAWSPGTGRYEQYF
TRBJ1-1	NA	TRBD1	TRBV28	TGTGCCAGCAGTTTATTCTCCGGGACAGGGAACACTGAAGCTTTCTTT	CASSLFSGTGNTEAFF
TRBJ2-2	NA	TRBD2	TRBV3-1/TRBV3-2	TGTGCCAGCAGTTCCGGGACTAGCGGGAGATTAGGGGAGCTGTTTTTT	CASSSGTSGRLGELFF
TRBJ2-1	NA	TRBD1	TRBV9	TGTGCCAGCAACCGCCGGGACAGGGCAGTCTACAATGAGCAGTTCTTC	CASNRRDRAVYNEQFF
TRBJ1-2	once	NA	TRBV3-1/TRBV3-2	TGTGCCAGCAGCCAGACACAGGGAGTTGGCTACACCTTC	CASSQTQGVGYTF
TRBJ2-7	few	NA	TRBV10-1	TGCGCCAGCAGTGAAGGGACATTCCCCTACGAGCAGTACTTC	CASSEGTFPYEQYF
TRBJ1-1	once	TRBD1	TRBV3-1/TRBV3-2	TGTGCCAGCAGCCAAAGGGTGCTGACAGGGGCTAACACTGAAGCTTTCTTT	CASSQRVLTGANTEAFF
TRBJ1-5	NA	NA	TRBV7-6	TGTGCCAGCAGCGCCGCAGGGGCTCTTAGCAATCAGCCCCAGCATTTT	CASSAAGALSNQPQHF
TRBJ2-4	NA	TRBD2	TRBV4-2	TGTGCCAGCACTCTAGCGGGACTAGCCAAAAACATTCAGTACTTC	CASTLAGLAKNIQYF
TRBJ1-2	NA	TRBD1	TRBV5-5	TGTGCCAGCAGCCCGGGACAGGGAGCCTATGGCTACACCTTC	CASSPGQGAYGYTF
TRBJ1-6	NA	TRBD1	TRBV9	TGTGCCAGCAGCCTGACAGGGTGGGGTTCACCCCTCCACTTT	CASSLTGWGSPLHF
TRBJ1-3	NA	NA	TRBV30	TGTGCCTGGAACCAGGGTTACGGAAACACCATATATTTT	CAWNQGYGNTIYF
TRBJ1-3	NA	TRBD1	TRBV18	TGTGCCAGCTCACCTGCTGGGCAGGGGGTCTCTTCTGGAAACACCATATATTTT	CASSPAGQGVSSGNTIYF
TRBJ2-2	NA	NA	TRBV11-3	TGTGCCAGCAGCTTAGAGGGGGCGGGAGTTCGGACCGGGGAGCTGTTTTTT	CASSLEGAGVRTGELFF
TRBJ1-1	NA	NA	TRBV29-1	TGCAGCGCTTACATGAACACTGAAGCTTTCTTT	CSAYMNTEAFF